This T cell receptor (beta chain) was retrieved from a study of blood T cells in healthy people across ages. This clonotype was detected only a few times. The V end was cut by 4 bases, the J end by 5 bases, with 18 bases between. The CDR3 loop spans 16 amino acids. The germline gives CDR1 MGHRA, CDR2 YSYEKL. A second PCR of 7 to 11 cycles used a sample-barcoded 5' primer and a J-beta primer mix. TCRdb recomputed calls from the 5' RACE reads with MiXCR, one row per CDR3 protein. The repertoire holds about 1.5 million distinct CDR3 sequences, with 42% as singletons. Sequenced sample: blood. The sequence was obtained from a woman aged 18-29 years in good health. The chain has TRBV4-1 and TRBJ2-1; D may match TRBD1 or TRBD2 (5 bases each). The CDR3 coding sequence is TGCGCCAGCAGCCCCTTAGGAAAGGGGAGAGACAATGAGCAGTTCTTC. Amino acids: CASSPLGKGRDNEQFF.